The TCR beta chain under discussion was sequenced for a study of T-cell reconstitution after alpha-beta-depleted transplantation in children. Per the germline V gene, CDR1 is KGHDR and CDR2 is SFDVKD. The CDR3 is made up of 16 amino acids. Trimming pared 4 bases from V and 8 bases from J, leaving 19 bases between. Preparation of the TCRbeta library used unique molecular identifiers. TCRdb recomputed calls from the PCR reads with MiXCR, one row per CDR3 protein. The sample includes approximately 98,000 distinct CDR3 sequences, approximately 6% of them seen just once. The chain is built from TRBV24-1 and TRBJ1-4, with D hard to call. This material consisted of PBMCs, mostly from graft donor cells, taken 360 days after TCRalphabeta/CD19-depleted stem cell transplant. The sequence was collected from a male patient aged 2-15 years who had a stem cell transplant for acute lymphoblastic leukemia, so the T cells may come from the graft donor. CDR3 sequence: CATSDSGSPKGEKLFF. The CDR3 DNA is TGTGCCACCAGTGACTCCGGGTCCCCCAAGGGAGAAAAACTGTTTTTT.